This passage covers 3 T cell receptor beta chains from one sample sequenced in a study of response to subunit inactivated influenza vaccine. TCRdb passed the RT-PCR reads through MiXCR, listing each CDR3 protein once. The sample contains around 570,000 distinct CDR3 sequences, under 9% of which appear only once. The source was PBMCs from blood, collected around 25 months after vaccination. The receptors derive from a man aged 45 to 75 who received an inactivated influenza vaccine.

This clonotype was observed a few times. The chain joins TRBV7-2 to TRBJ2-7; 7 bases are shared with TRBD2. The CDR3 extends over 14 amino acids. The germline gives CDR1 SGHTA, CDR2 FQGNSA. With V trimmed by 0 bases and J by 5 bases, 4 bases remained unmatched. Here the CDR3 DNA reads TGTGCCAGCAGCTTAGCTCAGGGAGGGGACGAGCAGTACTTC. This gives the protein CASSLAQGGDEQYF.

This clonotype has only a few counts. The rearrangement joins TRBV5-1 to TRBJ2-1; 10 bases are a match to TRBD2. This CDR3 spans 15 amino acids. Per the germline V gene, CDR1 is SGHRS and CDR2 is YFSETQ. V lost 5 bases, J lost 5 bases, and 7 bases stayed unmatched. This CDR3 reads CASSWGLARDNEQFF. As DNA, the CDR3 is TGCGCCAGCAGTTGGGGACTAGCGCGTGACAATGAGCAGTTCTTC.

This clonotype was found a few times. This chain uses TRBV28 with TRBJ2-2; TRBD2 matches at 7 bases. Per the germline V gene, CDR1 is MDHEN and CDR2 is SYDVKM. The V gene end was trimmed by 9 bases and the J gene end by 5 bases; junction bases not matched to a gene: 6. There are 13 residues in the CDR3. The CDR3 loop is CASKNGGTGELFF. The CDR3 DNA follows: TGTGCCAGTAAAAACGGGGGGACCGGGGAGCTGTTTTTT.